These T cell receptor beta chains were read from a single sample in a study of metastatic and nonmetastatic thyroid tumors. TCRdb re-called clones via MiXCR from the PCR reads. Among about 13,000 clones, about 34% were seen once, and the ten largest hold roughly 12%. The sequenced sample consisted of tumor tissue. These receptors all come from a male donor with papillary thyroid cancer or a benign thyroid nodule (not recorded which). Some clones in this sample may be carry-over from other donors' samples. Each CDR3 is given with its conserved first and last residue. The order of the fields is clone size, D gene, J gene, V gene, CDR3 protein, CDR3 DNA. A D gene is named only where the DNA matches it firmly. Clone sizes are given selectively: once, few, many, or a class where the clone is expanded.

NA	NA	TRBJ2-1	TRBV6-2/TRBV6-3	CASSFLLANNEQFF	TGTGCCAGCAGTTTCCTCCTGGCAAACAATGAGCAGTTCTTC
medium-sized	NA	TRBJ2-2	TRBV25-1	CASSEPRIAGELFF	TGTGCCAGCAGTGAACCCCGGATCGCCGGGGAGCTGTTTTTT
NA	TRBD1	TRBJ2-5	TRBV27	CASNKGTGGQETQYF	TGTGCCAGCAACAAAGGGACAGGTGGACAAGAGACCCAGTACTTC
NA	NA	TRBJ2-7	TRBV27	CASSSDVGGNGVYEQYF	TGTGCCAGCAGTTCGGACGTTGGGGGAAATGGGGTCTACGAGCAGTACTTC
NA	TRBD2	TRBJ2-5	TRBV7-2	CASSLELAGDEETQYF	TGTGCCAGCAGCTTAGAATTAGCGGGAGACGAAGAGACCCAGTACTTC
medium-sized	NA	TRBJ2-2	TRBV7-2	CASSFTVNTGELFF	TGTGCCAGCAGCTTTACGGTCAACACCGGGGAGCTGTTTTTT
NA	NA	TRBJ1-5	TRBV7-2	CASSLAVGQPQHF	TGTGCCAGCAGCTTAGCGGTTGGTCAGCCCCAGCATTTT
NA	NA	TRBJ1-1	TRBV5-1	CASSLGTANTEAFF	TGCGCCAGCAGCTTGGGGACGGCGAACACTGAAGCTTTCTTT
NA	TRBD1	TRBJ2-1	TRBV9	CASSVFGTGANEQFF	TGTGCCAGCAGCGTTTTCGGGACAGGGGCCAATGAGCAGTTCTTC
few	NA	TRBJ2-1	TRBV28	CASSPRALGIF	TGTGCCAGCAGCCCCAGGGCCCTTGGGATCTTC
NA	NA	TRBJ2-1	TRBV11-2	CASSLVGASVLFF	TGTGCCAGCAGCTTAGTCGGCGCTAGCGTACTGTTCTTC
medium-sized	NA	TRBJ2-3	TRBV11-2	CASNYGGPTQYF	TGTGCCAGCAACTACGGGGGCCCGACGCAGTATTTT
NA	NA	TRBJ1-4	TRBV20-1	CSATRPQGSEKLFF	TGCAGTGCTACTCGACCACAGGGCAGTGAAAAACTGTTTTTT
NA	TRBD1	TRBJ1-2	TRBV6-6	CASSYSVGTGSNYGYTF	TGTGCCAGCAGTTACTCGGTTGGGACAGGCTCGAACTATGGCTACACCTTC
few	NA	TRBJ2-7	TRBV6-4	CACSYSIHQGHEQYF	TGTGCCTGCAGTTACTCGATTCACCAGGGCCACGAGCAGTACTTC
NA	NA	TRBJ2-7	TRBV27	CASSPQGGGYEQYF	TGTGCCAGCAGTCCACAGGGAGGGGGTTACGAGCAGTACTTC
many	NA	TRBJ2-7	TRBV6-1	CASSPEYHYEQYF	TGTGCCAGCAGTCCCGAATACCACTACGAGCAGTACTTC
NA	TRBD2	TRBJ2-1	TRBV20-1	CSASRLAGGYEQFF	TGCAGTGCTAGCCGTCTAGCGGGAGGGTATGAGCAGTTCTTC
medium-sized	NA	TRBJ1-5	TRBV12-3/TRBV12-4	CASSLGIKQPQHF	TGTGCCAGCAGTTTAGGCATAAAACAGCCCCAGCATTTT
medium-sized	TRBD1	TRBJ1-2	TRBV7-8	CASSPTGSYGYTF	TGTGCCAGCAGCCCGACAGGGAGCTATGGCTACACCTTC
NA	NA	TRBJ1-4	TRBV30	CAWSPWAKGGEKLFF	TGTGCCTGGAGTCCCTGGGCCAAAGGGGGTGAAAAACTGTTTTTT
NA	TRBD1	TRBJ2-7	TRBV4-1	CASSQDMGTGTREQYF	TGCGCCAGCAGCCAAGATATGGGGACAGGCACTCGTGAGCAGTACTTC
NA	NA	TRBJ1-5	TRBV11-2	CASSPDRYNQPQHF	TGTGCCAGCAGCCCCGACAGATACAATCAGCCCCAGCATTTT
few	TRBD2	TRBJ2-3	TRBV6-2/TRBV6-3	CASSDSGGSADTQYF	TGTGCCAGCAGTGACTCGGGAGGGAGCGCAGATACGCAGTATTTT
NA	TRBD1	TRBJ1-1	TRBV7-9	CASSFTGGTEAFF	TGTGCCAGCAGCTTCACAGGGGGCACTGAAGCTTTCTTT
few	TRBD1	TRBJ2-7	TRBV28	CASIRTGKAYEQYF	TGTGCCAGCATCCGGACAGGAAAAGCCTACGAGCAGTACTTC
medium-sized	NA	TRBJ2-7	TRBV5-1	CASSLDLGYEQYF	TGCGCCAGCAGCCTGGACTTGGGCTACGAGCAGTACTTC
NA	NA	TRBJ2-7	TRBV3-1	CASSQVNLEQYF	TGTGCCAGCAGCCAAGTCAACCTCGAGCAGTACTTC
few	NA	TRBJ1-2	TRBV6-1	CASTVRGDGYTF	TGTGCCAGCACAGTACGCGGGGATGGCTACACCTTC
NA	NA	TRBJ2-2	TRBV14	CASSRRTDTGELFF	TGTGCCAGCAGCCGCCGGACAGACACCGGGGAGCTGTTTTTT
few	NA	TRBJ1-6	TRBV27	CSSSSGTDPNSPLHF	TGTTCCAGCAGTTCGGGGACGGATCCTAATTCACCCCTCCACTTT
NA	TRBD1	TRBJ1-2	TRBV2	CASSEGRWDRNNYGYTF	TGTGCCAGCAGTGAAGGCCGTTGGGACAGGAATAACTATGGCTACACCTTC
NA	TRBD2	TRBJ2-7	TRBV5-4	CASSSGGVLAGGLGKEQYF	TGTGCCAGCAGCTCCGGAGGTGTGCTAGCGGGAGGATTGGGTAAGGAGCAGTACTTC
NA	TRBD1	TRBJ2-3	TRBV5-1	CASSFGQGSDTQYF	TGCGCCAGCAGCTTTGGACAGGGGTCAGATACGCAGTATTTT
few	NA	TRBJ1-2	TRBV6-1	CASGGPHYGYTF	TGTGCCAGCGGGGGGCCCCACTATGGCTACACCTTC
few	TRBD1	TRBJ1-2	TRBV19	CASSMAWDREAGYTF	TGTGCCAGTAGTATGGCGTGGGACAGGGAAGCTGGCTACACCTTC
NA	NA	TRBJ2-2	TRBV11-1	CASSFPGQSNTGELFF	TGTGCCAGCAGCTTCCCGGGACAATCGAACACCGGGGAGCTGTTTTTT